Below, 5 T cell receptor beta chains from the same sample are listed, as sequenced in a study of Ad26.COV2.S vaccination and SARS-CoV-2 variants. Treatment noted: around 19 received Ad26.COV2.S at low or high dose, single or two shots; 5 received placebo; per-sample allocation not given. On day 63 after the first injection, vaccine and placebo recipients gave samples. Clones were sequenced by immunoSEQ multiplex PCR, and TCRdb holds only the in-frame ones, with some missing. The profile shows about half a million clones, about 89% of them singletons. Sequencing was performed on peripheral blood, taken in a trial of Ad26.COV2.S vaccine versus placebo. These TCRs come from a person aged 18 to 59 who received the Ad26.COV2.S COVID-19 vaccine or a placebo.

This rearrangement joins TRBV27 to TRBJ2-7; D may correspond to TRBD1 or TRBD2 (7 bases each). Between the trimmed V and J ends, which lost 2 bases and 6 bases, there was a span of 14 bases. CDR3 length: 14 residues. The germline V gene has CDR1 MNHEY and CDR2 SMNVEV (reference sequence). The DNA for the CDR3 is TGTGCCAGCAGTTTAGACAGGGCGGGGGCCGAGCAGTACTTC. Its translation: CASSLDRAGAEQYF.

CDR3 DNA sequence: TGCAGCGTTGAACGGGCGAGCTCCTACGAGCAGTACTTC. This sequence encodes CSVERASSYEQYF. V and J are TRBV29-1 and TRBJ2-7; D call uncertain. This CDR3 comprises 13 residues. CDR1 and CDR2 from the germline V gene are SQVTM and ANQGSEA. V was trimmed by 2 bases and J by 0 bases, leaving 8 bases between them.

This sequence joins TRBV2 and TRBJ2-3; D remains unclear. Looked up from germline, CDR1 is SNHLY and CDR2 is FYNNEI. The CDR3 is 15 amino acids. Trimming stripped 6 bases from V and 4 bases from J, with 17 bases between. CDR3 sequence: CASRTLGRRADTQYF. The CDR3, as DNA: TGTGCCAGCAGGACGTTGGGCCGACGGGCAGATACGCAGTATTTT.

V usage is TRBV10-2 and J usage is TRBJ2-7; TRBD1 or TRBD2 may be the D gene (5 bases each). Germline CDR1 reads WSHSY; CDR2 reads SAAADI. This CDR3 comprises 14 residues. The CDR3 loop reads CATAIGAISYEQYF. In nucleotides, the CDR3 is TGCGCGACCGCGATCGGGGCGATCTCCTACGAGCAGTACTTC.

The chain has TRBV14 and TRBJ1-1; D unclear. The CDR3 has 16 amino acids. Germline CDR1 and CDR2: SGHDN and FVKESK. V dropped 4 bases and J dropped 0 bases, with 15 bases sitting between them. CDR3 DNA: TGTGCCAGCAGCCCTGCCTTGGGGATCATGAACACTGAAGCTTTCTTT. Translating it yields CASSPALGIMNTEAFF.